The following is a T cell receptor beta chain sequence with its context. As yet, its antigen is unknown. Sequencing used immunoSEQ multiplex PCR; TCRdb keeps in-frame clones, though not all of them. The table lists approximately 71,000 clones, over 60% of them singletons. These data belong to a study of T cell responses to AZD1222 COVID-19 vaccine. Across the study: Timing groups of about 4 and about 12 weeks for second doses were pooled. Study findings and constraints: Among those given AZD1222, only five or six were seropositive at baseline. The sample set comprised mostly white British donors with more females, and clonal diversity was possibly underestimated.

Germline V lookup: CDR1 SGDLS, CDR2 YYNGEE. The length of the CDR3 is 15 residues. Deletions cut 0 bases from V and 0 bases from J, with 10 bases between. This TCR derives from an adult in good health. The specimen was peripheral blood, collected on day 0 of AZD1222 vaccination. This chain joins TRBV9 and TRBJ2-7; D tentatively fits TRBD1 or TRBD2 (5 bases each). The chain's CDR3 is CASSVAPGTSYEQYF. Written as DNA, the CDR3 is TGTGCCAGCAGCGTAGCCCCAGGGACCTCCTACGAGCAGTACTTC.